This T cell receptor beta chain was found in a study of blood T cells in healthy people across ages (dated by TCRdb to between 2014 and 2016). Notes on the research overall: In model experiments, roughly one uniquely barcoded TCR beta cDNA molecule per two T cells was captured by template switching. Age-related changes in TCR beta repertoire diversity were measured in the study by deep sequencing normalized with unique cDNA molecular identifiers. The donors were divided into four age groups: young (average roughly 15 years), middle-aged (approximately 39), aged (roughly 66) and long-lived (about 84). The study analyzed two additional independent replicas of 1 million unique cDNA reads from the same blood draw for two donors, one aged 18 to 30 and one aged 80 or older.

The table lists this clonotype with a few counts. Its antigen specificity is not known. Within one base of it there is no much larger clone, and no base qualities were kept. The library was built by means of 5' RACE. The listed sequencing device is Illumina HiSeq 2500. A second PCR of roughly 7 to 11 cycles was performed with a sample-barcoded 5' primer and a J-beta primer mix. A unique molecular identifier was introduced onto each TCR beta cDNA molecule by a template-switch 5' adaptor carrying 12 random nucleotides. Each sample yielded at least 2.5 million CDR3-containing paired-end reads. First-strand cDNA was synthesized from all RNA with the Mint cDNA synthesis kit, primed by a TRBC-specific oligonucleotide. Following uracil-DNA glycosylase treatment, all cDNA underwent a first 18-cycle PCR with the universal primers M1SS and BC2_uni_R. As for the original processing: Normalization of each sample was performed by random selection of 1 million high-quality reads, each carrying a distinct molecular identifier. Reads with shared molecular identifiers were discarded instead of being binned into consensus sequences. MiTCR, set to a Q25 quality threshold and the strictest error-elimination algorithm, was used for CDR3 identification, clonotype clustering and error correction. A nonparametric unseen species model using Euler transformation provided a lower-bound estimate of total TCR beta diversity. Starting from the raw public reads, TCRdb applied fastp trimming at Q25, assembled clones with MiXCR and retained in-frame beta chains. Every distinct CDR3 protein forms one entry, paired with its most common genes and DNA. TCRdb, not the authors, supplied the V and J calls. This sample lists 780,000 or so distinct CDR3 sequences; roughly 25% were detected once. The ten largest clonotypes hold roughly 3.5% of the sample.

At the junction V is shortened by 4 bases and J by 4 bases, with 10 bases in between. The germline V gene (reference sequence) sets CDR1 to MNHNY and CDR2 to SVGAGI. From its cysteine to its phenylalanine, the CDR3 spans 13 amino acids. Here the CDR3 DNA is all that survives: 39 bases in frame from base 1. The donors were around 39 Caucasian individuals from Russia, aged 6 to 90 years, who were systemically healthy. Approximately 9.7 milliliters of peripheral blood were drawn from each donor into EDTA-treated Vacutainer tubes. Ficoll-Paque density-gradient centrifugation was used to isolate PBMCs, with at least 7 million per sample. Total RNA, at least 6 micrograms per sample, was extracted from PBMCs with Trizol reagent. For every donor, flow cytometry on a PBMC aliquot measured the percentage of naive CD45RAhigh/CD27high T cells. The investigation overall reported the following: Estimates of total diversity based on one million sequenced T cells were regarded as lower bounds and as underestimates. Compared with the aged group, the long-lived group had more naive CD4+ T cells, fewer expanded clones and increased TCR diversity, suggesting age selection. As age increased, observed TCR beta diversity per million T cells dropped in a roughly linear way, and a significant reduction was already evident by age around 41. A strong correlation was found between observed TCR beta diversity and the percentage of naive T cells measured by flow cytometry. Conclusive comparison of naive and antigen-experienced compartments was prevented by the profiling of bulk unsorted PBMCs. The CMV infection status of donors was not known, potentially confounding age-related changes in expanded clonotypes.

These data were also reused for a study on T cells of mothers and their children. As the second paper documents: The donors were nine systemically healthy Caucasian individuals, made up of three mothers and their six children. cDNA synthesis consumed the entire amount of extracted RNA, loaded at around 1.4 ug RNA in each 15 ul reaction. In the second PCR, the M1S primer introduced both the sample barcodes and 2-4 random nucleotides. More than 9 million TCR beta CDR3 reads were obtained from each mother, and about 3 million reads were obtained from each child. Thymic selection shapes the output of TCR recombination in a similar way in related and unrelated pairs, and inherited differences have a minor effect. Normalized repertoire overlap was always slightly but never significantly higher in related than unrelated mother-child pairs. Persistent microchimeric T cell clones were not detected, at a sensitivity of 85 to 100 clones per million clonotypes. Deep NGS was used in the study to compare the TCR beta repertoires of mothers and children and to look for features that separate related mother-child pairs from unrelated individuals. The mean age was roughly 44 +/- 4 years for the mothers and approximately 11 +/- 4 years for the children. After adapters were ligated using NEBNext reagents, the libraries underwent 100+100 nt paired-end sequencing on an Illumina HiSeq 2000. Mother and child libraries were prepared a month apart and sequenced in separate runs to prevent cross-contamination. Each donor had between about 450,000 and 2,100,000 distinct TCR beta clonotypes identified. Naive TCR beta clonotypes were estimated from low-frequency clonotypes matched to each donor's FACS-determined naive share, without sorting.

Input material: blood. The V and J genes are TRBV6-6 and TRBJ1-2; confidence is insufficient to name the D gene. This TCR derives from a boy aged 5-17 years in good health. The DNA reads as follows: TGTGCCAGCAGTTCTTCAACATCCTATGGCTACACCTTC. This yields the protein CASSSSTSYGYTF.